The 9 T cell receptor beta chains given below trace back to one sample, sequenced in a study of lymphopenia after photon versus proton radiotherapy. The repertoire was sequenced with immunoSEQ multiplex PCR; TCRdb's copy has only in-frame clones and lacks some. The sample carries 50,000 to 65,000 clones, roughly 87% recorded once. The starting material was peripheral blood, obtained from a patient treated with proton-based radiotherapy. The receptors shown here come from a man older than 75 with esophageal cancer.

This CDR3 reads CASRRGNTEAFF. The CDR3 region has the DNA TGTGCCAGCAGAAGGGGGAACACTGAAGCTTTCTTT. The chain combines TRBV6-6 with TRBJ1-1; the D gene is possibly TRBD1 (5 bases). The germline V gene encodes CDR1 MNHNY and CDR2 SVGAGI (reference sequence). V gave up 6 bases and J gave up 1 base, with 6 bases separating them. This CDR3 spans 12 amino acids.

This rearrangement joins TRBV6-1 to TRBJ1-1, with 7 nucleotides matching TRBD1. Losses at the gene ends were 2 bases for V and 7 bases for J; bases not matched to a gene: 1. Germline assignment: CDR1 MNHNS and CDR2 SASEGT. The length of the CDR3 is 12 residues. CDR3 in amino acids: CASSERDSEAFF. The CDR3 nucleotides are TGTGCCAGCAGTGAACGGGACAGTGAAGCTTTCTTT.

This clone was counted between two and nine times. The identical CDR3 is also encoded by other nucleotide sequences in the sample. The chain is built from TRBV6-5 and TRBJ1-5, with D perhaps matching TRBD1 (5 bases). V was shortened by 2 bases and J by 2 bases, with 7 bases between the two germline ends. Germline loops: CDR1 MNHEY, CDR2 SVGAGI. The length of the CDR3 is 14 residues. The CDR3 sequence is CASSYRGGNQPQHF. CDR3 DNA sequence: TGTGCCAGCAGTTACAGGGGCGGCAATCAGCCCCAGCATTTT.

Written as DNA, the CDR3 is TGTGCCAGCAGCCCTGGACAGGGACGAGATACGCAGTATTTT. Its translation: CASSPGQGRDTQYF. The J gene is TRBJ2-3, the V gene TRBV7-3; 8 bases agree with TRBD1. Germline CDR1 SGHTA, CDR2 FQGTGA. Germline trimming cut 5 bases from V and 5 bases from J; bases unmatched to any gene: 6. The CDR3 spans 14 residues. Full variable domain (outside the CDR3, taken from reference TRBV7-3 and TRBJ2-3): GAGVSQTPSNKVTEKGKYVELRCDPISGHTALYWYRQSLGQGPEFLIYFQGTGAADDSGLPNDRFFAVRPEGSVSTLKIQRTERGDSAVYLCASSPGQGRDTQYFGPGTRLTVL.

The chain has TRBV5-4 and TRBJ2-3; weak D call: TRBD2 (6 bases). Trimming removed 4 bases at V and 5 bases at J, with 17 bases between. The germline gives CDR1 SGHNT, CDR2 YYREEE (reference sequence). The CDR3 sequence is 15 residues long. The CDR3 nucleotides are TGTGCCAGCAGCACGAGACTAGGGGCCGGAGATACGCAGTATTTT. Translation: CASSTRLGAGDTQYF.

The J gene is TRBJ2-2, the V gene TRBV2, with D perhaps matching TRBD2 (6 bases). V was trimmed by 2 bases and J by 3 bases, leaving 10 bases between them. This CDR3 region has 15 residues. The germline CDR1 and CDR2 sequences are SNHLY and FYNNEI. The CDR3 loop reads CASSEFPGDTGELFF. DNA of the CDR3: TGTGCCAGCAGTGAATTCCCGGGGGACACCGGGGAGCTGTTTTTT.

This sequence joins TRBV12-5 and TRBJ2-1; 10 bases match TRBD2. Germline trimming cut 7 bases from V and 4 bases from J; bases unmatched to any gene: 10. Germline-derived CDR1 and CDR2 are LGHNT and FRNRAP. The CDR3 extends over 16 amino acids. This chain's CDR3 is CASAKSGLAVYNEQFF. The CDR3 nucleotides are TGTGCTAGTGCCAAAAGCGGACTAGCGGTTTACAATGAGCAGTTCTTC. Using reference TRBV12-5 and TRBJ2-1 for the parts outside the CDR3, the full variable domain is DARVTQTPRHKVTEMGQEVTMRCQPILGHNTVFWYRQTMMQGLELLAYFRNRAPLDDSGMPKDRFSAEMPDATLATLKIQPSEPRDSAVYFCASAKSGLAVYNEQFFGPGTRLTVL.

V usage is TRBV29-1 and J usage is TRBJ2-2, with 8 bases lining up with TRBD1. Germline loops: CDR1 SQVTM, CDR2 ANQGSEA. Germline trimming cut 5 bases from V and 5 bases from J; bases unmatched to any gene: 7. This CDR3 is 14 amino acids long. CDR3: CSVSGGAWTGELFF. For the CDR3, the DNA is TGCAGCGTTTCAGGGGGCGCATGGACCGGGGAGCTGTTTTTT.

The chain links TRBV6-4 to TRBJ2-2; 14 bases map to TRBD2. The CDR3 runs to 17 residues. Trimming removed 0 bases from V and 7 bases from J; junction bases left unmatched: 4. The germline CDR1 and CDR2 sequences are MRHNA and SNTAGT. This CDR3 is CASSDSGLAGDVGELFF. The CDR3 DNA reads TGTGCCAGCAGTGACTCGGGACTAGCGGGAGATGTCGGGGAGCTGTTTTTT.